This entry concerns a single TCR beta chain. In the original analysis: Scientists estimated how many nucleated cells there were by amplifying reference gene primers. Data came from immunoSEQ multiplex PCR; TCRdb stores just in-frame clones and leaves some out. Clone size and the V and J calls come from that table; the DNA yielded D and trimming. The sample yields around 180,000 clones, 65% to 90% seen once. This sample is part of a study of blood T cell repertoires in COVID-19. Study-wide context: Acute and convalescent COVID-19 specimens originated in the United States, Italy and Spain. Sample material is recorded as cDNA or gDNA derived from T cells, B-cell-depleted T cells, or PBMCs.

The trim removed 3 bases at V and 7 bases at J, leaving 10 bases unmatched. The CDR3 spans 15 residues. Germline assignment: CDR1 SGHDT and CDR2 YYEEEE. This sequence joins TRBV5-6 and TRBJ2-7, with TRBD1 matching 10 bases. The receptor was isolated from a human donor in a cohort sampled during active COVID-19. Sequencing was carried out using peripheral blood. The CDR3 DNA follows: TGTGCCAGCAGCTACGGGACAGGGGACCCTACGGAGCAGTACTTC. As protein: CASSYGTGDPTEQYF.